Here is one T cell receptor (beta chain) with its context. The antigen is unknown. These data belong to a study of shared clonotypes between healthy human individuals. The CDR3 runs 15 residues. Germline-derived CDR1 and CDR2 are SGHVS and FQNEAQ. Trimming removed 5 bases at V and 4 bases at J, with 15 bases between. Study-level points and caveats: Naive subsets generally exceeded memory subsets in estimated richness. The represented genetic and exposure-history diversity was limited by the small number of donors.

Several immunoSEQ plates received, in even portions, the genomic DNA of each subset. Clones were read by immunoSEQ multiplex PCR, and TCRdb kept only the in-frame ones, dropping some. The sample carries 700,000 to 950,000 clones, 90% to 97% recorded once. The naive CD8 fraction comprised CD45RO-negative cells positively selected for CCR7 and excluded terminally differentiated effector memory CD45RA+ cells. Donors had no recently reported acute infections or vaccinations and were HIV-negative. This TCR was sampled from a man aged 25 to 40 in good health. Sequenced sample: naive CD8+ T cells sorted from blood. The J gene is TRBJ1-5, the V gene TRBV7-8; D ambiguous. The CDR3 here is CASSEGPGGNQPQHF. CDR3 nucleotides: TGTGCCAGCAGCGAAGGCCCTGGCGGAAATCAGCCCCAGCATTTT.